This T cell receptor (beta chain) appears in the sequencing data of a study of post-analysis software for immune sequencing data (dated by TCRdb to between 2015 and 2017). As for the study more broadly: Disease courses on record covered relapsing-remitting, secondary progressive and progressive-relapsing multiple sclerosis, though some patients had no subtype annotation. Patient repertoires were compared against 11 previously published healthy control repertoires from donors aged 6 to 25 years. A subset of samples was prepared in parallel using single-end sample barcoding, then pooled and co-amplified after Illumina adapter ligation. Results and caveats for the whole study, not just this receptor: Direct clustering with F measure showed strong co-clustering of samples prepared in the same batch, prompting a batch-effect correction. Significantly higher frequencies in patients than in controls were found for roughly 5 TRBV segments, including TRBV5-6, TRBV5-1 and TRBV20-1. The control group was slightly older than the multiple sclerosis patient group. Normalized Chao1 diversity was significantly lower in multiple sclerosis patients than controls, suggesting substantial peripheral T-cell clonal expansion.

To demonstrate the VDJtools post-analysis software, the study profiled TCR beta repertoires from the peripheral blood of about a dozen young patients with multiple sclerosis. The patients with multiple sclerosis were children and adolescents between roughly 6 and 17 years of age. Worth noting for this clonotype: Its cognate antigen has yet to be identified. Per-base quality was not reported, and no clone a single base away is much larger than it.

Libraries were prepared through PCR. Reads for this sample came from an Illumina HiSeq 2500. To reduce PCR and sequencing biases, unique molecular identifiers were built into the TCR beta cDNA libraries. Per 1 to 10 million input T cells, approximately 500,000 cDNA molecules were obtained, such that each molecule approximated one T cell. The patient libraries were prepared and sequenced with the same protocol used for the earlier healthy control dataset. Within a given batch, samples were prepared together, multiplexed and sequenced on the same HiSeq lane. Per the authors' processing: MIGEC handled the raw barcoded reads, throwing out single-read molecular identifier groups before consensus assembly and CDR3 extraction. Clonotype tables were post-analysed with VDJtools, and diversity was normalized by down-sampling all datasets to the smallest sample size. In repertoire overlap clustering, CDR3 amino acid sequences, but not nucleotide sequences, were matched to correct batch-related cross-sample contamination. TCRdb reanalyzed the raw reads on its own, using fastp at Q25 for trimming and MiXCR for clone calling, and kept in-frame beta chains. All rows with the same CDR3 protein become a single entry with the most common DNA and genes. V and J calls and clone size were set by TCRdb, not the authors. A total of about 260,000 distinct CDR3 sequences appear in this sample, just over 35% of them only once. Around 4.7% of the sample rests with the top ten.

The junction carries 7 bases between V and J, which are trimmed by 5 bases and 3 bases respectively. There are 12 amino acids in the CDR3, from cysteine to phenylalanine inclusive. Only the CDR3 DNA stays, 36 bases, in frame from base 1. Taken from the germline V gene, the CDR1 and CDR2 loops are KGHDR and SFDVKD. Sequencing used blood. The TCR was taken from a girl aged 5-17 years with multiple sclerosis. The V gene is TRBV24-1 and the J gene is TRBJ2-7, with no reliable assignment of the D segment. Here the CDR3 is given as CATSVAHYEQYF. At the DNA level, the sequence is TGTGCCACCAGTGTGGCCCACTACGAGCAGTACTTC.